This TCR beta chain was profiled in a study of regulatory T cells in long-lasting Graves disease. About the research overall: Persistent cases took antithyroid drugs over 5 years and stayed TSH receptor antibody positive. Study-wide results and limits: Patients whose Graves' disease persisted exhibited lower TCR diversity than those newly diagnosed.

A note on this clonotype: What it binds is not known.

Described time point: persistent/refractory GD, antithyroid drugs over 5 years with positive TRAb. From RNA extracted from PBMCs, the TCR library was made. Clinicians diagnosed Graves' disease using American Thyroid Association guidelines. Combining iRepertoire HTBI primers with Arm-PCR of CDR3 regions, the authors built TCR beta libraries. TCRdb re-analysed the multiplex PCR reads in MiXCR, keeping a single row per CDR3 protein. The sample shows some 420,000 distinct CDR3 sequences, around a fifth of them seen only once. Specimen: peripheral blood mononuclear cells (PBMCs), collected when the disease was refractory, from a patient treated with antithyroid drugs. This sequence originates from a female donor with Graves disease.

The DNA of the CDR3 is TGTGCCAGCAGTTCCGTTGGCGGCACTGAAGCTTTCTTT. Translated: CASSSVGGTEAFF. The chain couples TRBV28 to TRBJ1-1; D remains unclear. The ends were cut back, 4 bases at V and 4 bases at J, with 10 bases in the middle. The germline CDR1 and CDR2 sequences are MDHEN and SYDVKM. CDR3 length equals 13 residues.